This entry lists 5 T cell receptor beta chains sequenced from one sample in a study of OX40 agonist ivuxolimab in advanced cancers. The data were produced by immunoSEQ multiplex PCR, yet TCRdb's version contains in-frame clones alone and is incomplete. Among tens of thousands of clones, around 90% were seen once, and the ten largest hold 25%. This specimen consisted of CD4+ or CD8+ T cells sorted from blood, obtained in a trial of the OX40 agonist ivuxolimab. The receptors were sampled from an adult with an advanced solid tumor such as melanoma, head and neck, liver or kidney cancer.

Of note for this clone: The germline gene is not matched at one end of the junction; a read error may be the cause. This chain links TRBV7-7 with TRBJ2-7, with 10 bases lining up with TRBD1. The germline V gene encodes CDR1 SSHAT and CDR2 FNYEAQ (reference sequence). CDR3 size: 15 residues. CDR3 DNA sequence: TGTGCTAGCAGCCCACAGACAGGGGGCGAAGGCGAGCAGTACTTC. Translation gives CASSPQTGGEGEQYF.

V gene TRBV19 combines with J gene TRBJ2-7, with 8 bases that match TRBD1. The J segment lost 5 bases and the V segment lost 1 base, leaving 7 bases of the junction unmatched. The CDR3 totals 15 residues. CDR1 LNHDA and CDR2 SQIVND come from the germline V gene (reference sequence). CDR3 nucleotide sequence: TGTGCCAGTAGTATAGGCCGGGACAGGCTTCACGAGCAGTACTTC. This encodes CASSIGRDRLHEQYF.

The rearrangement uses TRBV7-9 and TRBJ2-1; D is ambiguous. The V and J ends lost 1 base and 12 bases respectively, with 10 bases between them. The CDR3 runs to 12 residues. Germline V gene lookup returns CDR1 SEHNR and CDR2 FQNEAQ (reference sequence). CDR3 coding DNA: TGTGCCAGCAGCTTAGAGGTGGTTTCGCAGTTCTTC. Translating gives CASSLEVVSQFF.

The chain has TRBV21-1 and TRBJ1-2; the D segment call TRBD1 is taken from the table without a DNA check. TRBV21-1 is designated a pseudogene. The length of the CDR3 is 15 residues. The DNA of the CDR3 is TGTGCCAGCAGCATAACCGGGACAGACTACTATGGCTACACCTTC. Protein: CASSITGTDYYGYTF.

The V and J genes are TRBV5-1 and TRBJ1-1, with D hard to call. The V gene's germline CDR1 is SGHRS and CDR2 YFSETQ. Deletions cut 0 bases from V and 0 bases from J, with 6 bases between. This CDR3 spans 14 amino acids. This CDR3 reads CASSLGQVNTEAFF. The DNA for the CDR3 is TGCGCCAGCAGCTTGGGACAAGTGAACACTGAAGCTTTCTTT.